This TCR beta chain was captured by sequencing in a study of OX40 agonist ivuxolimab in advanced cancers. Regarding the research as a whole: Ivuxolimab was a fully human IgG2 agonistic monoclonal antibody targeting the costimulatory receptor OX40 (CD134). Intravenous ivuxolimab was administered to patients every 2 weeks at six dose levels: 0.01, 0.1, 0.3, 1.5, 3 and 10 mg/kg. Of the approximately 50 patients in dose escalation, some 20 had hepatocellular carcinoma, about 15 had melanoma, 9 had renal cell carcinoma and 9 had head and neck cancer. Three dose-escalation patients achieved partial responses, one with hepatocellular carcinoma and two with cutaneous melanoma. Patients were allowed to have had prior anti-PD-1, anti-PD-L1 or anti-CTLA-4 therapy, and approximately 40% of the dose-escalation patients had been treated with checkpoint inhibitors. The monotherapy dose-escalation portion (N = 52 patients) of the phase I ivuxolimab trial is reported in the paper. The point of sequencing TCRbeta in the periphery was to test whether ivuxolimab changed TCR sequence diversity and drove clonal T-cell expansion. A male proportion of 82.7% and a mean age of 60 years, ranging from roughly 20 to 80, were recorded for the dose-escalation cohort. The research as a whole found: Partial responders in the 0.1-3.0 mg/kg groups had among the lowest normalized peripheral clonal expansion, especially among CD8+ T cells. After ivuxolimab, CD8+ T cells had more expanded clones than CD4+ T cells on average. At doses of 0.1 to 3.0 mg/kg, clonal expansion of both CD4+ and CD8+ T cells in blood was seen between baseline and week 6. The antigen specificity of the peripheral T cells that underwent clonal expansion was not determined. Low levels of normalized T-cell clonal expansion were also seen in some patients who did not respond.

Patients with a history of autoimmune disease or receiving systemic immunosuppression were excluded from the trial. Peripheral blood for TCR sequencing was drawn from every dose cohort at baseline, at cycle 4 day 1 and at cycle 7 day 1. The samples were taken from a phase I, first-in-human, multicenter, open-label dose-escalation trial of ivuxolimab. Adults with locally advanced or metastatic melanoma, renal cell, hepatocellular, or head and neck squamous cell carcinoma were enrolled in the trial. Before TCR sequencing, CD4+ T cells and CD8+ T cells were sorted from peripheral blood as separate populations. Genomic DNA was extracted from sorted cells for sequencing of the TCRbeta CDR3 region. The immunoSEQ Assay was used for sequencing of TCRbeta CDR3 regions. TCRdb retrieved this table from immuneACCESS and kept in-frame rearrangements only. Not all clones are present; in checked studies, unresolved V genes account for under half, and no reason is known for the remainder. For this sample there are fewer than 100,000 clones; around nine tenths appear just once. The ten largest account for 0.4% to 0.65% of the sample.

Looking up the germline V gene yields CDR1 MNHEY and CDR2 SVGAGI. The CDR3, cysteine through phenylalanine, is 16 amino acids long. This entry keeps only the CDR3 DNA: 48 bases, framed from base 1. The trim is 4 bases for V and 8 bases for J, with a gap of 21 bases between the germline ends. Turning to this clone: Its target antigen remains unknown. Base qualities are not at hand, and no much larger clone is one base apart.

Rearrangement joined TRBV6-5 to TRBJ2-1; the D gene is possibly TRBD1 or TRBD2, with 6 bases matching each. This specimen consisted of CD4+ or CD8+ T cells sorted from blood, obtained in a trial of the OX40 agonist ivuxolimab. The receptor was derived from an adult with an advanced solid tumor such as melanoma, head and neck, liver or kidney cancer. Here is the DNA: TGTGCCAGCAGTTCCCTGGGGGGCGAAAAGCGCGATGAGCAGTTCTTC. This encodes CASSSLGGEKRDEQFF.